These 30 T cell receptor beta chains were all obtained from the same sample, sequenced in a study of T-cell reconstitution after alpha-beta-depleted transplantation in children. Molecular barcoding with unique molecular identifiers was used for the TCRbeta library. TCRdb re-called the PCR reads with MiXCR, one entry per CDR3 protein. The sample has 80,000 to 95,000 distinct CDR3 sequences, roughly 8.4% seen once; the top ten hold 6.9%. Sequences were derived from PBMCs from the stem cell graft donor, sampled from the stem cell graft. The receptors derive from a human donor who donated a stem cell graft to a child with congenital amegakaryocytic thrombocytopenia.

This clonotype appeared many times. The rearrangement uses TRBV7-2 and TRBJ1-2; D remains ambiguous. Deletions cut 0 bases from V and 1 base from J, with 0 bases between. The CDR3 sequence is 12 residues long. CDR1 and CDR2 from the germline V gene are SGHTA and FQGNSA. CDR3 in DNA: TGTGCCAGCAGCTTAGCTAACTATGGCTACACCTTC. Residues: CASSLANYGYTF. The full variable domain, its missing parts supplied by reference TRBV7-2 and TRBJ1-2, is GAGVSQSPSNKVTEKGKDVELRCDPISGHTALYWYRQSLGQGLEFLIYFQGNSAPDKSGLPSDRFSAERTGGSVSTLTIQRTQQEDSAVYLCASSLANYGYTFGSGTRLTVV.

In this sample, this clonotype turned up many times. This chain joins TRBV29-1 and TRBJ1-1, with 9 bases aligning to TRBD1. CDR3 length: 12 amino acids. Germline CDR1 and CDR2: SQVTM and ANQGSEA. The V segment lost 6 bases and the J segment 10 bases; nucleotides outside the gene matches: 9. CDR3 DNA sequence: TGCAGCGTGATTCCGGGACAGGGATCAGCTTTCTTT. Translated: CSVIPGQGSAFF. Based on the CDR3 plus reference TRBV29-1 and TRBJ1-1, the full variable domain is SAVISQKPSRDICQRGTSLTIQCQVDSQVTMMFWYRQQPGQSLTLIATANQGSEATYESGFVIDKFPISRPNLTFSTLTVSNMSPEDSSIYLCSVIPGQGSAFFGQGTRLTVV.

The chain uses TRBV20-1 and TRBJ2-7, with D unresolved. Germline V gene data show CDR1 as DFQATT and CDR2 as SNEGSKA (reference sequence). This CDR3 has 15 residues. V dropped 2 bases and J dropped 6 bases, with 20 bases sitting between them. The CDR3 loop reads CSARLYPDPGSEQYF. Here the CDR3 DNA reads TGCAGTGCTAGACTTTATCCCGACCCAGGTAGCGAGCAGTACTTC.

This clonotype was recorded at least ten times. The rearrangement joins TRBV20-1 to TRBJ2-3; maybe TRBD2 (5 bases). V lost 0 bases and J lost 3, with 13 bases in between. CDR3 length: 15 residues. CDR1 is DFQATT and CDR2 is SNEGSKA in the germline V gene (reference sequence). CDR3 residues: CSARDNAEGTDTQYF. The CDR3 DNA reads TGCAGTGCTAGAGATAATGCCGAGGGTACAGATACGCAGTATTTT.

This clonotype was counted at least ten times. The V and J genes are TRBV7-9 and TRBJ2-3; 8 bases agree with TRBD1. Germline V gene data show CDR1 as SEHNR and CDR2 as FQNEAQ (reference sequence). The length of the CDR3 is 15 residues. J lost 1 base, V lost 5 bases, and 5 bases had no gene match. The chain's CDR3 is CASSPPGQGTDTQYF. For the CDR3, the DNA is TGTGCCAGCAGCCCACCGGGACAGGGCACAGATACGCAGTATTTT.

This clonotype has a count of ten or more. V is TRBV9 and J is TRBJ2-3; 9 bases match TRBD2. Germline V CDR1 and CDR2: SGDLS, YYNGEE. The CDR3 runs to 16 residues. V lost 4 bases to trimming and J lost 0 bases; unmatched junction nucleotides: 6. In DNA, the CDR3 is TGTGCCAGCAGCCCCGGACTAGCGTCTAGCACAGATACGCAGTATTTT. It is translated as CASSPGLASSTDTQYF. The full variable domain, with the rest looked up from reference TRBV9 and TRBJ2-3, is DSGVTQTPKHLITATGQRVTLRCSPRSGDLSVYWYQQSLDQGLQFLIQYYNGEERAKGNILERFSAQQFPDLHSELNLSSLELGDSALYFCASSPGLASSTDTQYFGPGTRLTVL.

This clonotype showed up many times. The gene calls are TRBV7-2 and TRBJ1-3; TRBD1 might be the D (6 bases). The germline V gene encodes CDR1 SGHTA and CDR2 FQGNSA. This CDR3 has 16 residues. Trimming stripped 1 base from V and 0 bases from J, with 10 bases between. The CDR3 loop is CASSLERGHSGNTIYF. The CDR3 DNA follows: TGTGCCAGCAGCTTAGAGCGGGGACACTCTGGAAACACCATATATTTT.

This clonotype was counted ten times or more. V usage is TRBV5-1 and J usage is TRBJ2-7; D remains ambiguous. CDR3 length: 14 amino acids. Per the germline V gene, CDR1 is SGHRS and CDR2 is YFSETQ. The CDR3 loop reads CASQKRAELGEQYF. The CDR3 bases are TGCGCTTCACAGAAAAGGGCTGAACTGGGGGAGCAGTACTTC.

This clonotype showed up many times. The V call is TRBV29-1, the J call TRBJ2-1; TRBD2 might be the D (6 bases). The V end lost 7 bases, the J end lost 1 base, and 14 bases lay between the germline ends. Germline CDR1 and CDR2: SQVTM and ANQGSEA. This CDR3 spans 14 amino acids. The DNA for the CDR3 is TGCAGCGCCCGTCGGGAGACTTCCTACAATGAGCAGTTCTTC. Translated: CSARRETSYNEQFF.

This clonotype showed up just a few times. A much larger clone differs from this one at a single base, so this may be a read error. This rearrangement joins TRBV3-1 to TRBJ2-1, with 7 bases lining up with TRBD2. Germline CDR1 reads LGHDT; CDR2 reads YNNKEL (reference sequence). The CDR3 consists of 13 residues. The CDR3 DNA is TGTGCCTGCAGCCTACGGACTAGGTCGGAGCAGTTCTTC. Translation gives CACSLRTRSEQFF.

The table lists this clonotype with many counts. V usage is TRBV29-1 and J usage is TRBJ2-5; D remains unclear. The CDR3 runs 13 residues. V lost 0 bases to trimming and J lost 5 bases, with 10 bases between them. Germline V lookup: CDR1 SQVTM, CDR2 ANQGSEA. The CDR3 region is CSVEDRKYETQYF. The CDR3 DNA is TGCAGCGTTGAAGATAGAAAGTACGAGACCCAGTACTTC.

The chain uses TRBV3-1 and TRBJ1-5; D not certain. Trimming stripped 11 bases from V and 0 bases from J, with 17 bases between. The germline V gene encodes CDR1 LGHDT and CDR2 YNNKEL (reference sequence). The CDR3 totals 15 residues. The CDR3 DNA is TGTGCCTCCACCCAAGAATACGGTAGCAATCAGCCCCAGCATTTT. As protein: CASTQEYGSNQPQHF. Full variable domain (rest looked up from reference TRBV3-1 and TRBJ1-5): DTAVSQTPKYLVTQMGNDKSIKCEQNLGHDTMYWYKQDSKKFLKIMFSYNNKELIINETVPNRFSPKSPDKAHLNLHINSLELGDSAVYFCASTQEYGSNQPQHFGDGTRLSIL.

This clonotype appeared many times. The V and J genes are TRBV10-3 and TRBJ2-7; D is perhaps TRBD2 (7 bases). V was pared by 11 bases and J by 4 bases, with 21 bases between. This CDR3 spans 14 amino acids. Germline lookup yields CDR1 ENHRY and CDR2 SYGVKD. The CDR3 loop is CAAHGGGVKYEQYF. The CDR3 nucleotides are TGTGCCGCGCATGGGGGGGGCGTAAAATACGAGCAGTACTTC.

This clonotype was counted many times. This sequence joins TRBV5-5 and TRBJ2-2; D is ambiguous. The CDR3 sequence is 13 residues long. Trimming pared 0 bases from V and 5 bases from J, leaving 5 bases between. Per germline, CDR1 SGHKS and CDR2 YYEKEE (reference sequence). CDR3 protein: CASSLEWTGELFF. The CDR3 nucleotides read TGTGCCAGCAGCTTGGAGTGGACCGGGGAGCTGTTTTTT.

This clonotype has at least ten counts. V gene TRBV29-1 combines with J gene TRBJ1-2, with 7 nucleotides matching TRBD1. Germline CDR1 reads SQVTM; CDR2 reads ANQGSEA. V was pared by 6 bases and J by 5 bases, with 9 bases of the junction left unmatched. This CDR3 region has 13 residues. CDR3 amino acids: CSVAGTVFYGYTF. CDR3 coding DNA: TGCAGCGTGGCCGGGACAGTCTTTTATGGCTACACCTTC.

This clonotype was counted ten times or more. The gene calls are TRBV18 and TRBJ2-5; D gene ambiguous. This CDR3 spans 12 amino acids. Trimming removed 6 bases at V and 3 bases at J, with 8 bases between. Germline values: CDR1 KGHSH, CDR2 LQKENI. CDR3 DNA sequence: TGTGCCAGCTCGCCGATGAAAGAGACCCAGTACTTC. Translated, it gives CASSPMKETQYF.

Worth noting for this clonotype: Just one base apart from a much larger clone, this may be a read error. The V gene is TRBV7-2, the J gene TRBJ2-3, with D unclear. Germline V gene sequence: CDR1 SGHTA, CDR2 FQGNSA. This CDR3 has 14 amino acids. With 1 base removed from V and 0 bases from J, the gap between germline ends came to 5 bases. In DNA form, the CDR3 reads TGTGCCAGCAGCTTAGATACTAGCACAGATACGCAGTATTTT. Translation gives CASSLDTSTDTQYF. Looking up the rest from reference TRBV7-2 and TRBJ2-3 gives the full variable domain: GAGVSQSPSNKVTEKGKDVELRCDPISGHTALYWYRQSLGQGLEFLIYFQGNSAPDKSGLPSDRFSAERTGGSVSTLTIQRTQQEDSAVYLCASSLDTSTDTQYFGPGTRLTVL.

This clonotype was counted many times. V and J are TRBV4-1 and TRBJ2-7; maybe TRBD2 (5 bases). Trimming removed 0 bases from V and 4 bases from J, with 16 bases in between. The CDR3 covers 16 residues. CDR1 is MGHRA, CDR2 YSYEKL, per germline. CDR3 sequence: CASSQEPTGFGYEQYF. CDR3 in DNA: TGCGCCAGCAGCCAAGAACCGACGGGGTTTGGGTACGAGCAGTACTTC.

This clonotype was seen ten or more times. The chain joins TRBV10-3 to TRBJ2-7; a weak D match, TRBD2 (6 bases). The V end was cut by 6 bases, the J end by 5 bases, with 11 bases between. This CDR3 region has 12 residues. Per germline, CDR1 ENHRY and CDR2 SYGVKD. CDR3 DNA: TGTGCCATCAGCCCTCGGAGGGACGAGCAGTACTTC. It encodes CAISPRRDEQYF.

In its sample, this clonotype was seen many times. The chain links TRBV5-1 to TRBJ2-1; 9 bases align to TRBD2. The CDR3 runs to 16 residues. J was trimmed by 5 bases and V by 2 bases; bases with no gene match: 8. Germline CDR1 is SGHRS and CDR2 is YFSETQ. CDR3 sequence reads: CASSFSILAGDNEQFF. The DNA of the CDR3 is TGCGCCAGCAGCTTTTCGATACTAGCGGGTGACAATGAGCAGTTCTTC.

This clonotype was counted at least ten times. This chain links TRBV6-1 with TRBJ2-5; 7 nucleotides match TRBD2. Trimming at V came to 6 bases and at J to 4 bases, leaving 8 bases not matched to a gene. This CDR3 spans 14 amino acids. Germline assignment: CDR1 MNHNS and CDR2 SASEGT. The CDR3 DNA follows: TGTGCCAGCAGCCCGGGACTACCTGGAGAGACCCAGTACTTC. Its protein is CASSPGLPGETQYF.

This clonotype has a count of ten or more. The V gene is TRBV30, the J gene TRBJ2-5; D might be TRBD1 (5 bases). The V gene's germline CDR1 is GTSNPN and CDR2 SVGIG (reference sequence). V was shortened by 1 base and J by 5 bases, with 8 bases between the two germline ends. The CDR3 is 12 amino acids. CDR3 nucleotide sequence: TGTGCCTGGAGTGCTGCAGGGGAGACCCAGTACTTC. This codes for CAWSAAGETQYF. Full variable domain (missing parts from reference TRBV30 and TRBJ2-5): SQTIHQWPATLVQPVGSPLSLECTVEGTSNPNLYWYRQAAGRGLQLLFYSVGIGQISSEVPQNLSASRPQDRQFILSSKKLLLSDSGFYLCAWSAAGETQYFGPGTRLLVL.

About this clonotype: With a much larger clone just one base away, this may be a read error. DNA of the CDR3: TGCAGTGCTATGCCTCCGGGACTAGCGGGGGACTGGCGTATGTATGAGCAGTTCTTC. Translating gives CSAMPPGLAGDWRMYEQFF. The chain recombines TRBV20-1 with TRBJ2-1, with 14 bases lining up with TRBD2. Trimming took 4 bases from V and 8 from J; bases not matched to a gene: 19. This CDR3 is built from 19 residues. Germline lookup yields CDR1 DFQATT and CDR2 SNEGSKA (reference sequence).

This clonotype was counted at least ten times. The chain links TRBV7-9 to TRBJ1-4, with D possibly being TRBD1 (5 bases). In germline, CDR1 is SEHNR, CDR2 FQNEAQ (reference sequence). V shed 0 bases and J shed 10 bases, with 12 bases lying between them. The CDR3 consists of 14 residues. CDR3 coding DNA: TGTGCCAGCAGCTTAGCGGAGGGGATGGGAAAACTGTTTTTT. It yields the protein CASSLAEGMGKLFF.

This clonotype showed up many times. The chain couples TRBV20-1 to TRBJ2-2; D not certain. Trimming took off 0 bases at V and 4 bases at J, with 3 bases between the two ends. The CDR3 covers 12 residues. The germline V gene encodes CDR1 DFQATT and CDR2 SNEGSKA (reference sequence). The CDR3 is CSAREPTGELFF. The CDR3 DNA follows: TGCAGTGCTAGAGAACCCACCGGGGAGCTGTTTTTT.

There are many counts of this clonotype. This rearrangement joins TRBV7-8 to TRBJ2-1, with 8 positions matching TRBD2. The CDR3 is 19 residues long. Germline loops: CDR1 SGHVS, CDR2 FQNEAQ. V gave up 5 bases and J gave up 7 bases; unmatched junction bases: 22. CDR3 sequence (DNA): TGTGCCAGCAGCCATCAAGGCCGACTGGGAGTAGCGGGGAGGAATGAGCAGTTCTTC. Residues: CASSHQGRLGVAGRNEQFF.

This clonotype has ten or more counts. CDR3 loop: CASSSAYNEQFF. The CDR3 DNA reads TGTGCCAGCAGTTCTGCATACAATGAGCAGTTCTTC. V is TRBV6-5 and J is TRBJ2-1; D remains ambiguous. Trimming cost V 4 bases and J 4 bases, with 5 bases left between them. Germline CDR1 and CDR2: MNHEY and SVGAGI. The CDR3 is 12 amino acids.

The CDR3 reads CASSPPGTVQETQYF. CDR3 nucleotide sequence: TGTGCCAGCTCACCACCGGGGACAGTACAAGAGACCCAGTACTTC. This chain joins TRBV18 and TRBJ2-5; 7 positions agree with TRBD1. Per germline, CDR1 KGHSH and CDR2 LQKENI. The CDR3 length is 15 residues. V was pared by 0 bases and J by 2 bases, with 3 bases of the junction left unmatched.

At least ten counts were recorded for this clonotype. The rearrangement joins TRBV9 to TRBJ2-1, with 9 bases fitting TRBD2. V was pared by 0 bases and J by 9 bases, with 7 bases of the junction left unmatched. Germline assignment: CDR1 SGDLS and CDR2 YYNGEE. The CDR3 has 15 amino acids. The CDR3 DNA is TGTGCCAGCAGCGTAGGATTAGCGGGAGTCGCTGAGCAGTTCTTC. Its protein is CASSVGLAGVAEQFF. Full variable domain (outside the CDR3, taken from reference TRBV9 and TRBJ2-1): DSGVTQTPKHLITATGQRVTLRCSPRSGDLSVYWYQQSLDQGLQFLIQYYNGEERAKGNILERFSAQQFPDLHSELNLSSLELGDSALYFCASSVGLAGVAEQFFGPGTRLTVL.

The chain uses TRBV7-6 and TRBJ2-1; maybe TRBD2 (5 bases). The germline gives CDR1 SGHVS, CDR2 FNYEAQ. The V end lost 5 bases, the J end lost 3 bases, and 17 bases lay between the germline ends. CDR3 length: 16 amino acids. CDR3 nucleotide sequence: TGTGCCAGCAGCGGACCCCTCGGACTCGACTACAATGAGCAGTTCTTC. Protein: CASSGPLGLDYNEQFF.